This TCR beta chain was retrieved from a study of T cells in Graves' hyperthyroidism and ophthalmopathy. Study results and limitations: Most clonotypes expanded in the thyroid (above 0.001) were also present in blood. A median roughly six months before onset, the model predicted ophthalmopathy.

There are many counts of this clonotype. Its antigen is not identified. Diagnostic assessment was based on clinical symptoms, serum thyroxine and TRAb, thyroid ultrasound and orbital computed tomography. TCR beta CDR3 sequences were amplified from RNA transcripts. Initially, a first-round RT-PCR of the TCR CDR3 employed the HTBI primer set. TCRdb re-called the multiplex PCR reads through MiXCR, storing one row per CDR3 protein. The sample holds about 500,000 distinct CDR3 sequences; roughly 18% are singletons and the top ten take under 20%. V lost 0 bases, J lost 6 bases, and 9 bases lay in between. CDR1 is MNHEY, CDR2 SMNVEV, per germline (reference sequence). CDR3 length: 13 residues.

This sequence was found in a woman aged 18-29 years with Graves' ophthalmopathy. This rearrangement joins TRBV27 to TRBJ2-7, with D unclear. What was sequenced was blood. The CDR3 DNA is TGTGCCAGCAGTTTATCCACCTCAGGCGAGCAGTACTTC. Its protein product is CASSLSTSGEQYF.